A single sample gave rise to the 24 T cell receptor beta chains below, sequenced in a study of cytomegalovirus exposure and HLA in healthy donors. The PCR was carried out with 60 Vbeta primers and 13 Jbeta primers. Method: immunoSEQ multiplex PCR; TCRdb's copy keeps in-frame clones and lacks some. This sample's table reports about 88,000 clones. Sequenced sample: PBMCs. The receptors shown here come from a girl aged 5 to 17 in good health and CMV-seropositive.

The rearrangement uses TRBV29-1 and TRBJ2-1, with 7 bases identical to TRBD2. The germline CDR1 and CDR2 sequences are SQVTM and ANQGSEA. Unmatched junction bases numbered 22, after V lost 7 bases and J lost 7 bases. CDR3 length equals 17 residues. The DNA of the CDR3 is TGCAGCGGACTTCCTTACCTAGCGGCTAAAAAGTTAAATGAGCAGTTCTTC. Its protein product is CSGLPYLAAKKLNEQFF.

V usage is TRBV27 and J usage is TRBJ1-1; 9 positions match TRBD1. The V segment lost 5 bases and the J segment 9 bases; nucleotides outside the gene matches: 10. The CDR3 consists of 14 residues. From germline, CDR1 is MNHEY and CDR2 SMNVEV (reference sequence). The DNA for the CDR3 is TGTGCCAGCAGTAGACCGGGACAGGGATGGCAAGCTTTCTTT. This gives the protein CASSRPGQGWQAFF.

This chain links TRBV12-5 with TRBJ2-1; possible D gene TRBD2, 5 bases. This CDR3 is 16 amino acids long. V was cut by 0 bases and J by 8 bases, with 17 bases left in between. Germline V CDR1 and CDR2: LGHNT, FRNRAP. The CDR3 region is CASGLVGITGFDEQFF. As DNA, the CDR3 is TGTGCTAGTGGTTTGGTAGGGATAACGGGATTCGATGAGCAGTTCTTC.

The genes are TRBV19 and TRBJ1-1, with 8 nucleotides matching TRBD1. The CDR3 totals 15 residues. With V trimmed by 4 bases and J by 3 bases, 7 bases remained unmatched. Germline-derived CDR1 and CDR2 are LNHDA and SQIVND (reference sequence). CDR3 in amino acids: CASSTKTGVDTEAFF. The CDR3, as DNA: TGTGCCAGTAGTACGAAGACAGGGGTCGACACTGAAGCTTTCTTT.

The chain recombines TRBV5-1 with TRBJ2-2; the D gene is possibly TRBD2 (6 bases). This CDR3 has 17 amino acids. V lost 6 bases and J lost 2, with 20 bases in between. Germline CDR1 and CDR2: SGHRS and YFSETQ. The CDR3 nucleotides are TGCGCCAGCACCCCTTCCCCCCCGGGGGATAACACCGGGGAGCTGTTTTTT. It encodes CASTPSPPGDNTGELFF.

J is TRBJ1-2 and V is TRBV5-6; TRBD1 might be the D (6 bases). V was shortened by 0 bases and J by 5 bases, with 11 bases between the two germline ends. Germline-derived CDR1 and CDR2 are SGHDT and YYEEEE. The CDR3 is 14 amino acids. CDR3 sequence (DNA): TGTGCCAGCAGCTTGGAATGGACAGTGTATGGCTACACCTTC. Amino acids: CASSLEWTVYGYTF. Complete variable domain (other parts from reference TRBV5-6 and TRBJ1-2): DAGVTQSPTHLIKTRGQQVTLRCSPKSGHDTVSWYQQALGQGPQFIFQYYEEEERQRGNFPDRFSGHQFPNYSSELNVNALLLGDSALYLCASSLEWTVYGYTFGSGTRLTVV.

DNA for the CDR3: TGCGCCAGCAGCTTGGACGGACAGTCCGATACGCAGTATTTT. It translates to CASSLDGQSDTQYF. The chain links TRBV5-1 to TRBJ2-3; the D gene is possibly TRBD1 (6 bases). The CDR3 has 14 residues. Trimming removed 0 bases from V and 6 bases from J, with 11 bases in between. Germline V gene lookup returns CDR1 SGHRS and CDR2 YFSETQ.

In DNA, the CDR3 is TGTGCCAGCAGTTATGCGACAGGGTATGGCTACACCTTC. The encoded protein is CASSYATGYGYTF. The J gene is TRBJ1-2, the V gene TRBV6-5, with 7 bases fitting TRBD1. Germline trimming cut 3 bases from V and 5 bases from J; bases unmatched to any gene: 3. Germline V gene lookup returns CDR1 MNHEY and CDR2 SVGAGI. The CDR3 is 13 amino acids.

The chain has TRBV5-4 and TRBJ2-4; D is perhaps TRBD1 (6 bases). The germline gives CDR1 SGHNT, CDR2 YYREEE (reference sequence). This CDR3 is 15 amino acids long. Trimming removed 4 bases from V and 0 bases from J, with 11 bases in between. CDR3 sequence (DNA): TGTGCCAGCAGCCGGACAGACGTAGCCAAAAACATTCAGTACTTC. Amino acid sequence: CASSRTDVAKNIQYF.

The chain recombines TRBV5-8 with TRBJ2-5, with 9 bases that match TRBD1. The junction had 1 base not matched to a gene; V was cut back by 2 bases and J by 2 bases. CDR3 length: 14 residues. Germline CDR1 SGHTS, CDR2 YDEGEE. In DNA form, the CDR3 reads TGTGCCAGCAGCTTCGGGACAGGGCAAGAGACCCAGTACTTC. This translates into CASSFGTGQETQYF.

This chain connects TRBV6-5 to TRBJ2-7; D might be TRBD2 (5 bases). The germline V and J ends were trimmed by 0 bases and 2 bases, with 8 bases remaining between them. The V gene's germline CDR1 is MNHEY and CDR2 SVGAGI. CDR3 length equals 14 residues. The CDR3 loop is CASSYSEGPYEQYF. The CDR3 bases are TGTGCCAGCAGTTACTCAGAGGGTCCCTACGAGCAGTACTTC.

The chain combines TRBV6-1 with TRBJ2-5; 16 bases are shared with TRBD2. The V gene end was trimmed by 4 bases and the J gene end by 0 bases; junction bases not matched to a gene: 11. CDR3 length: 20 residues. Germline V gives CDR1 MNHNS, CDR2 SASEGT. CDR3 loop: CASSAQPGLAGGRYQETQYF. CDR3 DNA sequence: TGTGCCAGCAGTGCCCAACCGGGACTAGCGGGGGGGCGGTACCAAGAGACCCAGTACTTC.

V usage is TRBV9 and J usage is TRBJ1-1, with TRBD1 as a possible D gene (6 bases). There are 16 residues in the CDR3. The germline gives CDR1 SGDLS, CDR2 YYNGEE. V was clipped by 1 base and J by 1 base, with 14 bases between them. The CDR3 DNA sequence: TGTGCCAGCAGCGTAAATCAGGGGTCAGGGAACACTGAAGCTTTCTTT. Protein product: CASSVNQGSGNTEAFF.

The chain combines TRBV27 with TRBJ1-1, with a weak D call TRBD1 (6 bases). The CDR3 is 16 amino acids. Germline CDR1 and CDR2: MNHEY and SMNVEV (reference sequence). V was pared by 5 bases and J by 0 bases, with 16 bases between. This CDR3 is CASSTAGASMNTEAFF. DNA of the CDR3: TGTGCCAGCAGTACTGCGGGGGCTAGTATGAACACTGAAGCTTTCTTT.

The V call is TRBV19, the J call TRBJ2-5; a possible D gene is TRBD2 (6 bases). This CDR3 is 16 amino acids long. V lost 1 base, J lost 5 bases, and 17 bases lay in between. CDR1 and CDR2 from the germline V gene are LNHDA and SQIVND (reference sequence). The CDR3: CASSIVRDWKRETQYF. CDR3 DNA sequence: TGTGCCAGTAGTATAGTTAGGGACTGGAAGCGGGAGACCCAGTACTTC.

This chain connects TRBV29-1 to TRBJ2-5; D ambiguous. The CDR3 is made up of 12 amino acids. CDR1 is SQVTM, CDR2 ANQGSEA, per germline. Trimming pared 3 bases from V and 4 bases from J, leaving 9 bases between. The CDR3 DNA sequence: TGCAGCGTTGACTCGGAGCGAGAGACCCAGTACTTC. The encoded protein is CSVDSERETQYF.

This rearrangement joins TRBV14 to TRBJ2-7; perhaps TRBD2 as D (6 bases). There are 17 residues in the CDR3. V lost 4 bases to trimming and J lost 4 bases, with 23 bases between them. Germline V gene sequence: CDR1 SGHDN, CDR2 FVKESK. The CDR3 coding sequence is TGTGCCAGCAGCCCAAACCCCCGGGACTTGGGACGGTACGAGCAGTACGTC. Protein product: CASSPNPRDLGRYEQYV.

The chain combines TRBV7-9 with TRBJ2-7; D remains ambiguous. CDR1 SEHNR and CDR2 FQNEAQ come from the germline V gene (reference sequence). The CDR3 has 12 residues. The V end lost 1 base, the J end lost 7 bases, and 8 bases lay between the germline ends. CDR3 in amino acids: CASSLGFEEQYF. The CDR3 DNA reads as TGTGCCAGCAGCTTAGGATTCGAGGAGCAGTACTTC.

The V and J genes are TRBV4-3 and TRBJ1-5; possible D gene TRBD1, 5 bases. Germline V gene data show CDR1 as LGHNA and CDR2 as YSLEER. The CDR3 spans 15 residues. V shed 3 bases and J shed 5 bases, with 14 bases lying between them. CDR3 loop: CASSQKQGSHQPQHF. The CDR3 nucleotides are TGCGCCAGCAGCCAGAAGCAGGGAAGCCATCAGCCCCAGCATTTT.

V is TRBV5-5 and J is TRBJ1-2; D remains unclear. From germline, CDR1 is SGHKS and CDR2 YYEKEE (reference sequence). V was trimmed by 0 bases and J by 4 bases, leaving 10 bases between them. The CDR3 loop spans 14 amino acids. CDR3 loop: CASSLDLDSYGYTF. In DNA form, the CDR3 reads TGTGCCAGCAGCTTGGACTTAGATAGCTATGGCTACACCTTC.

The chain is built from TRBV5-1 and TRBJ2-5; 7 nucleotides agree with TRBD1. V lost 3 bases and J lost 5; bases outside the gene matches: 16. The length of the CDR3 is 17 residues. From germline, CDR1 is SGHRS and CDR2 YFSETQ. The CDR3 sequence: CASSSSLLTGNGETQYF. In DNA form, the CDR3 reads TGCGCCAGCAGCTCCTCCCTCTTGACAGGGAATGGCGAGACCCAGTACTTC.

V gene TRBV5-1 combines with J gene TRBJ2-6; D gene ambiguous. Germline V gene lookup returns CDR1 SGHRS and CDR2 YFSETQ. Between the trimmed V and J ends, which lost 0 bases and 0 bases, there was a span of 13 bases. The CDR3 contains 18 residues. The CDR3, as DNA: TGCGCCAGCAGCTTGGGACCCAAACAGTACTCTGGGGCCAACGTCCTGACTTTC. This translates into CASSLGPKQYSGANVLTF.

The rearrangement uses TRBV11-3 and TRBJ2-7; TRBD2 matches at 8 bases. The germline CDR1 and CDR2 sequences are SGHNT and YENEEA. Trimming removed 6 bases from V and 6 bases from J; junction bases left unmatched: 13. The CDR3 spans 15 residues. The CDR3 DNA is TGTGCCAGCAGGGGACCGGGACTAGGCCTCGGCGAGCAGTACGTC. As protein: CASRGPGLGLGEQYV.

This sequence joins TRBV2 and TRBJ1-4; D perhaps matches TRBD1 (6 bases). The CDR3 is made up of 15 amino acids. V dropped 3 bases and J dropped 7 bases, with 15 bases sitting between them. The germline V gene has CDR1 SNHLY and CDR2 FYNNEI. The CDR3 nucleotides are TGTGCCAGCAGTGAGGTACAGGGCGCGGGTGAAAAACTGTTTTTT. As protein: CASSEVQGAGEKLFF.